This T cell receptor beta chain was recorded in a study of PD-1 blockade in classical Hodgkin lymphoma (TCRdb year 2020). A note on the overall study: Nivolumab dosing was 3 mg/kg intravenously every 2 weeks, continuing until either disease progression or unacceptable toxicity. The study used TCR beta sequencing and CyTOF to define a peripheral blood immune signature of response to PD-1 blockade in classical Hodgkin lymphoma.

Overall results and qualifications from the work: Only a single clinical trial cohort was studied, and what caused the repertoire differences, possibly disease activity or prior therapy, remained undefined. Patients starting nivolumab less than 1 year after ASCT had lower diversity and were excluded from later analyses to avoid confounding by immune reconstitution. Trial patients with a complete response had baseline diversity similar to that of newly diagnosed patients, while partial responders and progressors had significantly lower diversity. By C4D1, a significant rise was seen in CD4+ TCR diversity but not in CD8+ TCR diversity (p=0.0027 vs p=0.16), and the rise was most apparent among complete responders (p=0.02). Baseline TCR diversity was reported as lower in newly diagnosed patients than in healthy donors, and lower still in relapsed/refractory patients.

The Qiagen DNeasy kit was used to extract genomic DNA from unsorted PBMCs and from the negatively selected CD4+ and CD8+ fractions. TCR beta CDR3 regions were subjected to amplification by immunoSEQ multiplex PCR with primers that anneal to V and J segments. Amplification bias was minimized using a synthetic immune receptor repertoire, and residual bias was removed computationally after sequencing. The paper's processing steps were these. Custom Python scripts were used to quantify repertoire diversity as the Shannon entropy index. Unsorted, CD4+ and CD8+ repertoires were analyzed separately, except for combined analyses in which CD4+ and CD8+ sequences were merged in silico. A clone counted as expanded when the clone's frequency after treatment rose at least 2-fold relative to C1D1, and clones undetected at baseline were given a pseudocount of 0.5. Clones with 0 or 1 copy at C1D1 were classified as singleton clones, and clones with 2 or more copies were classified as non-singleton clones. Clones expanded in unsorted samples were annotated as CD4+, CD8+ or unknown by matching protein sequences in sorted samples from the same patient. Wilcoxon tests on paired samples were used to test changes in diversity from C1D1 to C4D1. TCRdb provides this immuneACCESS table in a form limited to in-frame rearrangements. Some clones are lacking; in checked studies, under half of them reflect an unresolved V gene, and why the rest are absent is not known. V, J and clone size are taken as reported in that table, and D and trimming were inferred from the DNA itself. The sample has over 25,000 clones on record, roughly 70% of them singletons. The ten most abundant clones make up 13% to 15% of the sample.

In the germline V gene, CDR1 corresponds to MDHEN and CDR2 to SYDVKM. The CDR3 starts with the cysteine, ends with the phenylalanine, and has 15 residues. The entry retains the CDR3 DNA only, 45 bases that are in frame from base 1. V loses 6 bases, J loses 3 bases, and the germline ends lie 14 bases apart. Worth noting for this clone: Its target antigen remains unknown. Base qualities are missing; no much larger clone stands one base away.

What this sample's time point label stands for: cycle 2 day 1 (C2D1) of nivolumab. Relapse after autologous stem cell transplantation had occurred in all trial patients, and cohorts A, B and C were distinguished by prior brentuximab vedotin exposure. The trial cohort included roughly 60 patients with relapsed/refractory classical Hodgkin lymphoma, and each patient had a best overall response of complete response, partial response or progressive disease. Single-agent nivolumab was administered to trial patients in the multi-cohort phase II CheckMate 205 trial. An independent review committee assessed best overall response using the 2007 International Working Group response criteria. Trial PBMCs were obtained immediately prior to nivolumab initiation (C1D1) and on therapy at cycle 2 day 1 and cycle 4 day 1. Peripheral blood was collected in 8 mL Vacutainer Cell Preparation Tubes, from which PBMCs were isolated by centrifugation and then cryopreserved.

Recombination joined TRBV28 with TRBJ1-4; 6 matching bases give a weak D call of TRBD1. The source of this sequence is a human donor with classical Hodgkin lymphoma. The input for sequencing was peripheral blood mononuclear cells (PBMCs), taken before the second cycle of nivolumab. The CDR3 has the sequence CASSSGGMANEKLFF. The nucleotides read TGTGCCAGCAGCAGCGGGGGCATGGCTAATGAAAAACTGTTTTTT.